This T cell receptor (beta chain) derives from a study of T cell changes during pregnancy in multiple sclerosis (dated by TCRdb to 2018 to 2020). For the wider study: In women with multiple sclerosis, the researchers looked at how the T cell repertoire shifted as pregnancy progressed.

Library preparation was by the immunoSEQ multiplex PCR assay. TCRdb obtained this table from immuneACCESS and retained in-frame rearrangements with V and J assigned. These tables miss some clones; where compared with another copy, unresolved V genes account for less than half of the shortfall, and the remainder is unexplained. For this sample there are about 58,000 clones; roughly 89% appear just once. The ten biggest clones cover under 0.6% of the sample. Note on this clone: No cognate antigen has been identified for it. No much larger clonotype is one base removed from it; base qualities were not supplied.

V is pared back by 4 bases and J by 7 bases, with 19 bases lying between the germline termini. CDR1 SNHLY and CDR2 FYNNEI are derived from the germline V gene. From the cysteine through the phenylalanine, the CDR3 covers 16 amino acids. Only CDR3 DNA remains: 48 bases, in frame from the first base. Material: CD4+ T cells from peripheral blood mononuclear cells, obtained after pregnancy. The clonotype comes from a female donor in good health, enrolled as a control in a pregnancy study. The rearrangement combines TRBV2 with TRBJ1-4; the D gene is perhaps TRBD1, on 6 matching bases. This receptor carries the CDR3 CASSGLNRARSEKLFF. The base sequence is TGTGCCAGCAGTGGCCTAAACAGGGCACGGAGTGAAAAACTGTTTTTT.